Reported below is one T cell receptor beta chain. This clonotype was seen more than once but under ten times. No cognate antigen has been identified for it. No clone much larger than this one lies a single base away; base qualities are absent. The time point label here, explained by the study, means: pre-sensitization, week 0. The treatment or condition label, read with the paper, signifies: therapeutic diphenylcyclopropenone sensitization with weekly scalp DPC. Blood at each patch-test visit was drawn before the patch test was applied. To be eligible, patients had to be aged 18 to 70, diagnosed with alopecia and judged suitable for DPC therapy, while pregnant patients were excluded. Total RNA was isolated from unfractionated whole blood collected in Tempus Blood RNA tubes. The CDR3 numbers 13 residues from cysteine through phenylalanine. Just the 39-base CDR3 DNA is kept, in frame starting at base 1. V and J lose 3 bases and 2 bases, and a span of 9 bases separates them. The germline V gene yields SGHDT for CDR1 and YYEEEE for CDR2.

The sample is drawn from a study of human T cells and chemical hapten exposure (dated by TCRdb to the early 2020s). About the study as a whole: For sensitization, 2% DPC in acetone was applied to a roughly 2 cm by roughly 2 cm area of upper inner arm skin. Throughout the roughly 23-week study period, patients were also given weekly therapeutic DPC doses on the scalp. Patch testing on the upper back used Finn chambers containing 0.01% DPC, with scoring done after 6 days according to International Contact Dermatitis Research Group standards. The mostly female patient cohort included alopecia areata with under or over 50% scalp involvement, alopecia totalis and alopecia universalis. Libraries were combined into a pool for sequencing, and differences in TCR yield between samples came mainly from small differences in library volumes within the pool. The study tracked peripheral blood TCR repertoire changes in vivo during primary and secondary sensitization to the hapten diphenylcyclopropenone (DPC) in alopecia patients. Blood was sampled from patients pre-sensitization (week 0) and at 2, 6 and about 24 weeks after DPC sensitization. Blood for TCR sequencing was provided by twenty-nine alopecia patients at one to four time points (pre-sensitization, 2, 6 and 24 weeks).

Study-wide conclusions, independent of this receptor: After repeated subsampling, changes were observed in the strength of the expansion versus patch-test correlation and in the threshold at which the correlation became significant. No change with DPC sensitization was found in the number of TCRs above 1 in 1000 frequency, and no evidence of global repertoire structure alterations was found. Expanded TCRs formed significantly more large CDR3 similarity clusters than pre-sensitization or healthy control sets, consistent with antigen-driven responses. A positive correlation was found between the number of PT1 expanded TCRs and patch test score, with significance reached at thresholds 8, 16 and 32 but not 4. Alopecia, a presumed autoimmune disease, was present in all patients, so the immune response of the patients might differ from that of healthy individuals.

Libraries came from RACE. The sequencer was a NextSeq 500. Library preparation attached unique molecular identifiers to individual cDNA molecules for quantitative, reproducible TCR counting. Both TCR alpha and TCR beta chains were sequenced from each blood RNA sample. Concerning the study's data processing: A median of about 87,000 TCRs per sample was observed, with a range of about 23,224 to 690,600. The Decombinator software suite was used to annotate V, J and CDR3 in the TCR reads. To make PS versus PT1 abundance plots, every sample was subsampled to the same number of TCRs (28,000). TCRs were defined as expanded if absent before sensitization and observed at least eight times at the 2-week time point. TCRdb itself trimmed the public reads at Q25 with fastp, ran MiXCR and retained productive beta chains. Every CDR3 protein is listed once, alongside the most common genes and DNA of its rows. It is TCRdb's table, rather than the study itself, that gives the V and J calls and clone size. For this sample the table gives more than 75,000 distinct CDR3 sequences, of which 8% to 10% were detected only once. The ten biggest clones cover 3.6% of the sample.

The clonotype was recovered from a woman aged 40 to 50 with alopecia areata. Some clones in this sample may be carry-over from other donors' samples. Rearrangement joined TRBV5-6 to TRBJ2-7, with an unclear D gene assignment. Sequencing was performed on whole blood, taken in connection with sensitization to the hapten diphenylcyclopropenone (DPC). The DNA reads TGTGCCAGCAGCTCGTTAGGGACCTACGAGCAGTACTTC. Its protein product is CASSSLGTYEQYF.